This T cell receptor beta chain was observed in a study of human T cells and chemical hapten exposure. Findings of the study overall: Sensitization with DPC brought no change to TCRs above 1 in 1000 in frequency.

Unique molecular identifiers were attached to individual cDNA molecules during library preparation. TCRdb analysed the RACE reads with MiXCR anew, one entry per CDR3 protein. The data contain tens of thousands of distinct CDR3 sequences, 10% to 15% of them seen just once; the ten biggest clones take up around 5.7%. V lost 3 bases and J lost 4, with 13 bases in between. In germline, CDR1 is MNHEY, CDR2 SMNVEV (reference sequence). CDR3 length equals 15 residues. As to time point: patch test 3, about 24 weeks after DPC sensitization. Stated treatment: therapeutic diphenylcyclopropenone sensitization with weekly scalp DPC. Suited to DPC and affected by alopecia, the donors ranged from 18 to 70 years old. With respect to this clonotype: Its antigen is unidentified.

This chain connects TRBV27 to TRBJ2-4, with a weak D call TRBD1 (5 bases). The receptor was isolated from a woman between 50 and 59 years old with alopecia areata. Some clones in this sample may be carry-over from other donors' samples. The sequencing used whole blood, collected in connection with sensitization to the hapten diphenylcyclopropenone (DPC). As DNA, the CDR3 is TGTGCCAGCAGTTTTAGACAGAGGACGAAAAACATTCAGTACTTC. Amino acid sequence: CASSFRQRTKNIQYF.